These 27 T cell receptor beta chains were sequenced from one sample in a study of CD8+ T cells in alopecia areata. Extraction of RNA preceded its reverse transcription into cDNA, which served as the sequencing template. Sequencing used immunoSEQ multiplex PCR; TCRdb keeps in-frame clones, though not all of them. The sample shows 190,000 or so clones, approximately 60% of them seen only once. Documented treatment: oral pan-JAK inhibitor, 5-10 mg twice daily. The sequencing here drew on CD4+ T cells sorted from blood, taken at week 4, from a patient treated with tofacitinib. The receptors derive from a human donor with alopecia areata.

The chain couples TRBV4-1 to TRBJ1-5; D is perhaps TRBD1 (6 bases). This CDR3 has 17 amino acids. The V end was cut by 0 bases, the J end by 1 base, with 13 bases between. In germline, CDR1 is MGHRA, CDR2 YSYEKL. The CDR3 spells CASSQEGARGSNQPQHF. The CDR3 DNA reads as TGCGCCAGCAGCCAAGAAGGGGCCAGGGGAAGCAATCAGCCCCAGCATTTT.

The chain carries TRBV9 and TRBJ2-1, with TRBD2 identical over 9 bases. J lost 4 bases, V lost 5 bases, and 10 bases had no gene match. CDR3 length: 16 residues. CDR1 and CDR2 (germline): SGDLS, YYNGEE. The CDR3 loop is CASSLDLTSGYNEQFF. CDR3 DNA: TGTGCCAGCAGTCTAGACTTGACTAGCGGTTACAATGAGCAGTTCTTC. Filled out from reference TRBV9 and TRBJ2-1, the complete variable domain reads DSGVTQTPKHLITATGQRVTLRCSPRSGDLSVYWYQQSLDQGLQFLIQYYNGEERAKGNILERFSAQQFPDLHSELNLSSLELGDSALYFCASSLDLTSGYNEQFFGPGTRLTVL.

This clone was recorded once. The J gene is TRBJ2-1, the V gene TRBV5-1; weak D call: TRBD1 (6 bases). Germline loops: CDR1 SGHRS, CDR2 YFSETQ. This CDR3 region has 15 residues. The V end lost 0 bases, the J end lost 0 bases, and 7 bases lay between the germline ends. The CDR3 nucleotides are TGCGCCAGCAGCTTGGTCAGGGGCTCCTACAATGAGCAGTTCTTC. This codes for CASSLVRGSYNEQFF.

This clone has just one count. This same CDR3 is encoded by further DNA sequences in the sample. The J gene is TRBJ1-1, the V gene TRBV29-1, with TRBD1 matching over 8 bases. Germline V gene sequence: CDR1 SQVTM, CDR2 ANQGSEA. There are 11 residues in the CDR3. V lost 6 bases and J lost 5; bases outside the gene matches: 2. The CDR3 nucleotides are TGCAGCGTCACAGGGGGGACTGAAGCTTTCTTT. This encodes CSVTGGTEAFF.

This rearrangement joins TRBV6-5 to TRBJ2-3, with D possibly being TRBD2 (6 bases). The V end lost 6 bases, the J end lost 4 bases, and 11 bases lay between the germline ends. Germline values: CDR1 MNHEY, CDR2 SVGAGI. The CDR3 runs 13 residues. The CDR3 spells CASRRTGADTQYF. CDR3 in DNA: TGTGCCAGCAGGCGTACGGGGGCAGATACGCAGTATTTT.

The rearrangement links TRBV28 to TRBJ1-2, with D perhaps matching TRBD1 (5 bases). Germline CDR1 MDHEN, CDR2 SYDVKM. The V end lost 5 bases, the J end lost 13 bases, and 23 bases lay between the germline ends. This CDR3 has 14 residues. CDR3 loop: CASSLPGTARAITF. The CDR3 DNA follows: TGTGCCAGCAGTCTCCCGGGGACCGCCAGGGCTATCACCTTC.

This chain joins TRBV10-3 and TRBJ2-1; TRBD1 aligns across 10 bases. Germline CDR1 reads ENHRY; CDR2 reads SYGVKD. The length of the CDR3 is 18 residues. The ends lost 6 bases at V and 0 bases at J; junction bases unmatched: 11. Here the CDR3 DNA reads TGTGCCATCAGGTCCGAGACAGGGGGCTTAAGCTCCTACAATGAGCAGTTCTTC. Its protein product is CAIRSETGGLSSYNEQFF.

To note about this clone: One junction end disagrees with the germline gene, perhaps due to a read error. In the same sample, other DNA sequences code for this CDR3. V and J are TRBV28 and TRBJ2-5; either TRBD1 or TRBD2 may supply D (5 bases each). This CDR3 region has 14 residues. CDR1 is MDHEN, CDR2 SYDVKM, per germline. CDR3 DNA: TGCGCCAGCAGTTGGGACGGAACCTTATTGGCCCAGTACTTC. As protein: CASSWDGTLLAQYF.

The chain combines TRBV7-8 with TRBJ2-2; no clear D gene. Germline CDR1 is SGHVS and CDR2 is FQNEAQ. The CDR3 has 16 residues. V was shortened by 5 bases and J by 4 bases, with 17 bases between the two germline ends. The chain's CDR3 is CASSPRGSASTGELFF. The CDR3 DNA reads as TGTGCCAGCAGCCCCCGAGGCTCAGCTTCCACCGGGGAGCTGTTTTTT.

This clone has just a few counts. This CDR3 reads CASSLGDRRTQYF. CDR3 in DNA: TGTGCCAGCAGCTTAGGTGACCGTCGGACCCAGTACTTC. The J gene is TRBJ2-5, the V gene TRBV7-2; D gene ambiguous. Germline V gene sequence: CDR1 SGHTA, CDR2 FQGNSA. The V end lost 1 base, the J end lost 7 bases, and 10 bases lay between the germline ends. The CDR3 totals 13 residues.

This chain connects TRBV9 to TRBJ2-7; 7 nucleotides align to TRBD1. Per the germline V gene, CDR1 is SGDLS and CDR2 is YYNGEE. CDR3 length: 12 residues. The J segment lost 11 bases and the V segment lost 2 bases, leaving 7 bases of the junction unmatched. DNA for the CDR3: TGTGCCAGCAGCGTCCGATCCGGGACAGAGTACTTC. Its translation is CASSVRSGTEYF. Complete variable domain (other parts from reference TRBV9 and TRBJ2-7): DSGVTQTPKHLITATGQRVTLRCSPRSGDLSVYWYQQSLDQGLQFLIQYYNGEERAKGNILERFSAQQFPDLHSELNLSSLELGDSALYFCASSVRSGTEYFGPGTRLTVT.

The table lists this clone with a count of one. As DNA, the CDR3 is TGTGCCAGCAGGCTAACTAGCACAGATACGCAGTATTTT. This translates into CASRLTSTDTQYF. The chain employs TRBV2 and TRBJ2-3; D ambiguous. Germline lookup yields CDR1 SNHLY and CDR2 FYNNEI. The CDR3 covers 13 residues. V was pared by 6 bases and J by 0 bases, with 7 bases between.

The gene calls are TRBV14 and TRBJ2-1; D assignment may be TRBD1 or TRBD2 (5 bases each). The V gene lost 1 base and the J gene lost 0 bases, with 10 bases spanning the gap. Germline V gives CDR1 SGHDN, CDR2 FVKESK. This CDR3 is 16 amino acids long. CDR3 region: CASSQVGVHSYNEQFF. The CDR3 nucleotides read TGTGCCAGCAGCCAAGTGGGGGTCCACTCCTACAATGAGCAGTTCTTC.

The CDR3 DNA reads as TGCAGCGCCCTCCAGGGGGCGGATCAGCCCCAGCATTTT. This codes for CSALQGADQPQHF. This chain connects TRBV29-1 to TRBJ1-5; 8 bases are shared with TRBD1. The germline CDR1 and CDR2 sequences are SQVTM and ANQGSEA. CDR3 length: 13 amino acids. J gave up 5 bases and V 7 bases, and 7 bases lay outside the gene matches.

DNA for the CDR3: TGTGCCAGCAGCCTCGGCGGGAATGAGCAGTTCTTC. It encodes CASSLGGNEQFF. V usage is TRBV25-1 and J usage is TRBJ2-1; the D gene is possibly TRBD2 (5 bases). Per the germline V gene, CDR1 is MGHDK and CDR2 is SYGVNS. This CDR3 is 12 amino acids long. Trimming removed 6 bases at V and 7 bases at J, with 10 bases between.

The chain recombines TRBV30 with TRBJ2-1; 9 positions agree with TRBD2. This CDR3 region has 13 residues. J gave up 4 bases and V 7 bases, and 5 bases lay outside the gene matches. Germline CDR1 is GTSNPN and CDR2 is SVGIG (reference sequence). The DNA for the CDR3 is TGTGCCTCCGCGGGGGGGGCGTACAATGAGCAGTTCTTC. Amino acid sequence: CASAGGAYNEQFF. Combining the CDR3 with reference TRBV30 and TRBJ2-1 gives the whole variable domain SQTIHQWPATLVQPVGSPLSLECTVEGTSNPNLYWYRQAAGRGLQLLFYSVGIGQISSEVPQNLSASRPQDRQFILSSKKLLLSDSGFYLCASAGGAYNEQFFGPGTRLTVL.

This chain joins TRBV15 and TRBJ2-5, with a weak D call TRBD1 (5 bases). V was trimmed by 0 bases and J by 3 bases, leaving 8 bases between them. Germline CDR1 LNHNV, CDR2 YYDKDF (reference sequence). The CDR3 runs 14 residues. In DNA form, the CDR3 reads TGTGCCACCAGCAGAGAGGCCAGGGAAGAGACCCAGTACTTC. Protein sequence: CATSREAREETQYF. The full variable domain, with the rest looked up from reference TRBV15 and TRBJ2-5, is DAMVIQNPRYQVTQFGKPVTLSCSQTLNHNVMYWYQQKSSQAPKLLFHYYDKDFNNEADTPDNFQSRRPNTSFCFLDIRSPGLGDTAMYLCATSREAREETQYFGPGTRLLVL.

This clone was found a few times. The chain employs TRBV29-1 and TRBJ2-5, with 7 bases that match TRBD2. V shed 5 bases, J shed 5 bases, and the junction held 5 bases outside the gene matches. The germline gives CDR1 SQVTM, CDR2 ANQGSEA. The CDR3 is 12 amino acids. The chain's CDR3 is CSVKAGEETQYF. CDR3 coding DNA: TGCAGCGTTAAGGCGGGGGAGGAGACCCAGTACTTC.

This clone came up a few times. The chain has TRBV4-2 and TRBJ2-4; D is unresolved. With 3 bases removed from V and 6 bases from J, the gap between germline ends came to 27 bases. The CDR3 sequence is 19 residues long. Germline V gene data show CDR1 as LGHNA and CDR2 as YNFKEQ. The CDR3 DNA sequence: TGTGCCAGCAGCCAGGATTTAGCTTCAGATTTAGGATACGGAAACATTCAGTACTTC. Translated: CASSQDLASDLGYGNIQYF.

This clone was seen more than once but under ten times. V is TRBV5-6 and J is TRBJ2-3; D not certain. The CDR3 is 12 residues long. The V end was cut by 3 bases, the J end by 4 bases, with 6 bases between. CDR1 and CDR2 (germline): SGHDT, YYEEEE. CDR3 amino acids: CASSWWADTQYF. DNA for the CDR3: TGTGCCAGCAGCTGGTGGGCAGATACGCAGTATTTT.

Notes on this clone: The sample holds other DNA sequences that translate to the same CDR3. The rearrangement joins TRBV7-2 to TRBJ2-3; D may correspond to TRBD1 or TRBD2 (5 bases each). Germline CDR1 and CDR2: SGHTA and FQGNSA. V was trimmed by 1 base and J by 3 bases, leaving 5 bases between them. The CDR3 is made up of 13 amino acids. In DNA form, the CDR3 reads TGTGCCAGCAGCTTAGGGGGGACAGATACGCAGTATTTT. It translates to CASSLGGTDTQYF.

The gene calls are TRBV29-1 and TRBJ2-1; D call uncertain. Germline V gene lookup returns CDR1 SQVTM and CDR2 ANQGSEA. With 4 bases removed from V and 2 bases from J, the gap between germline ends came to 18 bases. This CDR3 comprises 16 residues. This chain's CDR3 is CSVASHSSVAYNEQFF. As DNA, the CDR3 is TGCAGCGTTGCATCTCATTCCTCAGTCGCCTACAATGAGCAGTTCTTC.

Comments on this clone: A junction end diverges from the germline sequence, so it may reflect a read error. The chain links TRBV20-1 to TRBJ1-2; tentative D call: TRBD1 (5 bases). CDR1 is DFQATT, CDR2 SNEGSKA, per germline (reference sequence). CDR3 size: 11 residues. Here the CDR3 DNA reads TGCAGTGCTAGAGGGGGCTCTTCGGACATCTTC. The encoded protein is CSARGGSSDIF.

The chain recombines TRBV15 with TRBJ1-4; 8 positions agree with TRBD1. This CDR3 has 15 residues. The germline CDR1 and CDR2 sequences are LNHNV and YYDKDF (reference sequence). Trimming at V came to 0 bases and at J to 8 bases, leaving 5 bases not matched to a gene. CDR3 in DNA: TGTGCCACCAGCAGAGATACACAGGGGGGAGAAAAACTGTTTTTT. Translation gives CATSRDTQGGEKLFF.

The J gene is TRBJ2-4, the V gene TRBV2; a weak D match, TRBD1 (6 bases). Trimming cost V 6 bases and J 2 bases, with 14 bases left between them. The CDR3 spans 15 residues. Germline V gene data show CDR1 as SNHLY and CDR2 as FYNNEI. The CDR3 reads CASRNPTGPKNIQYF. Here the CDR3 DNA reads TGTGCCAGCAGGAATCCTACAGGGCCCAAAAACATTCAGTACTTC.

Worth noting for this clone: At the DNA level, this CDR3 is encoded by other sequences in the same sample as well. This chain uses TRBV27 with TRBJ1-2; D is possibly TRBD1 (5 bases). Germline CDR1 and CDR2: MNHEY and SMNVEV (reference sequence). The length of the CDR3 is 14 residues. Trimming removed 3 bases at V and 0 bases at J, with 8 bases between. Written as DNA, the CDR3 is TGTGCCAGCAGTTTGAGCAGGGCTAACTATGGCTACACCTTC. Protein: CASSLSRANYGYTF.

The V gene is TRBV7-2, the J gene TRBJ2-5, with no clear D. Trimming removed 6 bases from V and 0 bases from J, with 8 bases in between. The CDR3 is made up of 13 amino acids. Germline CDR1 and CDR2: SGHTA and FQGNSA. Here the CDR3 reads CASSSPNQETQYF. CDR3 in DNA: TGTGCCAGCAGTTCTCCAAACCAAGAGACCCAGTACTTC.